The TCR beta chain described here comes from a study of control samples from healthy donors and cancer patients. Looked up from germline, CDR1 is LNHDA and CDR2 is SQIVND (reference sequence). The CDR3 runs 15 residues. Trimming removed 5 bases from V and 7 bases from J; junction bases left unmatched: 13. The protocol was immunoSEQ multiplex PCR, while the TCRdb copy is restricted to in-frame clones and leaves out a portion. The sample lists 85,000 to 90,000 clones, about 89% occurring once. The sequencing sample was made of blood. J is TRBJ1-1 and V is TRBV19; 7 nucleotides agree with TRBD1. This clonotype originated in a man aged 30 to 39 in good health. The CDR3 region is CASSVAGTEEVEAFF. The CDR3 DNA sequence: TGTGCCAGTAGTGTCGCCGGGACAGAAGAAGTTGAAGCTTTCTTT.